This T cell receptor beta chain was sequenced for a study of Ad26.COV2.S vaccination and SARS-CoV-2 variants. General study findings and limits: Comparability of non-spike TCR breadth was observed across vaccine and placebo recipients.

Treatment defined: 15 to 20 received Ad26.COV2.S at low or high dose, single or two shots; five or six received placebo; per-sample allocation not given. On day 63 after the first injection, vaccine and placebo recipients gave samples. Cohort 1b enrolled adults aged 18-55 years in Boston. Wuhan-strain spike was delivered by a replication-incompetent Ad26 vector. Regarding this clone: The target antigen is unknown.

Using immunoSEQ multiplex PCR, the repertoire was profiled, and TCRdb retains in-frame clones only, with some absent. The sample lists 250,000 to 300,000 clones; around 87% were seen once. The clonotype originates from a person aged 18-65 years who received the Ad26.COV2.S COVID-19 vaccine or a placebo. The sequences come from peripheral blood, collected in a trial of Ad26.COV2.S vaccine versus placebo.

CDR3 in amino acids: CASMVEGTYEQYF. The DNA of the CDR3 is TGTGCCAGCATGGTGGAGGGTACCTACGAGCAGTACTTC. The chain employs TRBV7-9 and TRBJ2-7; weak D call: TRBD2 (6 bases). This CDR3 has 13 amino acids. Per germline, CDR1 SEHNR and CDR2 FQNEAQ (reference sequence). With 7 bases removed from V and 2 bases from J, the gap between germline ends came to 12 bases. The whole variable domain, filled in from reference TRBV7-9 and TRBJ2-7, reads DTGVSQNPRHKITKRGQNVTFRCDPISEHNRLYWYRQTLGQGPEFLTYFQNEAQLEKSRLLSDRFSAERPKGSFSTLEIQRTEQGDSAMYLCASMVEGTYEQYFGPGTRLTVT.